In its sample, the clone carrying this T cell receptor (beta chain) was seen a few times. Antigen specificity is unknown. In germline, CDR1 is ENHRY, CDR2 SYGVKD. This CDR3 spans 14 amino acids. The trim removed 3 bases at V and 6 bases at J, leaving 4 bases unmatched. The sample originates from a study of blood T cells in healthy people across ages. Points from the study as a whole: A strong correlation was seen between TCR beta diversity and naive T cell percentage.

Sample-barcoded 5' priming and a J-beta primer mix drove a second PCR of 7 to 11 cycles. Using its own MiXCR run on the 5' RACE reads, TCRdb lists one record per CDR3 protein. The table lists 700,000 to 900,000 distinct CDR3 sequences, approximately 24% of them singletons. This sample also belongs to another study, concerning T cells of mothers and their children. Per that paper: Per child, about 2.8 million TCR beta CDR3 reads were obtained, against over 10 million per mother. No clones detected were persistent microchimeric T cell clones.

This chain joins TRBV10-3 and TRBJ2-2, with TRBD2 identical over 7 bases. This clonotype was obtained from a boy aged 10-17 years in good health. Sample: blood. The CDR3 spells CAISDSGAPGELFF. CDR3 DNA sequence: TGTGCCATCAGTGACAGCGGGGCCCCCGGGGAGCTGTTTTTT.